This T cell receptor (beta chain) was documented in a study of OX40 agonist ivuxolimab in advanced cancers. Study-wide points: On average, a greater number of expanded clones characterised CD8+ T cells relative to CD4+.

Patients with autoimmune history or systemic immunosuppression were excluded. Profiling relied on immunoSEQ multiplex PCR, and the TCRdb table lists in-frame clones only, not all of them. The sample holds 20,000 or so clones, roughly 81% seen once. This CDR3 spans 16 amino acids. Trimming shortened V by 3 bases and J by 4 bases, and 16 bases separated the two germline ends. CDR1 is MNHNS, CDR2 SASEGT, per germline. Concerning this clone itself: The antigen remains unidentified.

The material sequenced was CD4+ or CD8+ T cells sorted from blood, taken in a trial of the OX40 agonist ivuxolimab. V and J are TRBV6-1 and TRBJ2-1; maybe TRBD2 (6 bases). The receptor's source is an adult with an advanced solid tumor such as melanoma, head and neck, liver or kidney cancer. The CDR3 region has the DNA TGTGCCAGCAGTGACCCGGGACTTTTCTTATACAATGAGCAGTTCTTC. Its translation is CASSDPGLFLYNEQFF.